This is a list of T cell receptor beta chains from one sample in a study of blood T cell repertoires in COVID-19. TCRdb's table, derived via immunoSEQ multiplex PCR, lists solely in-frame clones and lacks some. The table has fewer than 350,000 clones, around 81% seen once; the top ten hold 4.1%. The sample consisted of peripheral blood. Source of these receptors: a woman between 45 and 65 years old with active or convalescent COVID-19. Both conserved end residues are part of each CDR3. D genes are given only for firm matches.

v_gene,d_gene,j_gene,CDR3nt,CDR3aa
TRBV19,-,TRBJ2-4,TGTGCCAGTAGTATAGAGGCCACGAGGGTTGGTCAGTACTTC,CASSIEATRVGQYF
TRBV30,TRBD1,TRBJ1-1,TGTGCCGGGCAGGGGGGTTACACTGAAGCTTTCTTT,CAGQGGYTEAFF
TRBV2,TRBD2,TRBJ2-1,TGTGCCAGCAGGCAAGGACTAGCGGGAGTTGAATCCTACAATGAGCAGTTCTTC,CASRQGLAGVESYNEQFF
TRBV5-1,-,TRBJ1-1,TGCGCCAGCAGCTTGGTAAGGGGTTCGAGCACTGAAGCTTTCTTT,CASSLVRGSSTEAFF
TRBV28,-,TRBJ2-7,TGTGCCAGCAGTTTAGTGGTCAGTTCGCACGAGCAGTACTTC,CASSLVVSSHEQYF
TRBV9,TRBD2,TRBJ2-7,TGTGCCAGCAGCTTCCCCCCCACTAGCGCCTCCTACGAGCAGTACTTC,CASSFPPTSASYEQYF
TRBV5-4,TRBD1,TRBJ1-2,TGTGCCAGCAGCCCGGGACAGGGGAAGAACTATGGCTACACCTTC,CASSPGQGKNYGYTF
TRBV7-2,TRBD1,TRBJ1-2,TGTGCCAGCAGCTTAGCGTCGGACAGGGTCTATGGCTACACCTTC,CASSLASDRVYGYTF
TRBV15,-,TRBJ1-5,TGTGCCACCAGCAGAGATGGCCGGGGGGGATATAGCAATCAGCCCCAGCATTTT,CATSRDGRGGYSNQPQHF
TRBV6-6,-,TRBJ1-4,TGTGCCAGCAGTATACAGGGCCCACGATCTAATGAAAAACTGTTTTTT,CASSIQGPRSNEKLFF
TRBV19,-,TRBJ2-1,TGTGCCAGTAGTATAGAACCGGGGAATGAGCAGTTCTTC,CASSIEPGNEQFF
TRBV6-5,-,TRBJ1-4,TGTGCCAGCAAGGTCTGGGAGGAAAAACTGTTTTTT,CASKVWEEKLFF
TRBV28,TRBD1,TRBJ1-4,TGTGCCAGCAGTTCGGGACAGGGGAATGAAAAACTGTTTTTT,CASSSGQGNEKLFF
TRBV2,-,TRBJ2-5,TGTGCCAGCAGTCTGGGGAGAGAGACCCAGTACTTC,CASSLGRETQYF